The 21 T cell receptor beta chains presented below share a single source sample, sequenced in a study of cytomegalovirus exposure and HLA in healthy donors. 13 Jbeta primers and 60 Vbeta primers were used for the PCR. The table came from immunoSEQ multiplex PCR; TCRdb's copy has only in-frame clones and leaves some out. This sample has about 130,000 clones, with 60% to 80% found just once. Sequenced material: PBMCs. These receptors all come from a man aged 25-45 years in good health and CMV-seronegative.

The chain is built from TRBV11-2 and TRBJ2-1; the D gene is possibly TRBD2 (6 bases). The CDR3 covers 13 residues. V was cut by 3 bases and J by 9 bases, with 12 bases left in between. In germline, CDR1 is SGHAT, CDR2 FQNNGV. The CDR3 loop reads CASSLDGRSEQFF. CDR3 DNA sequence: TGTGCCAGCAGCTTGGACGGGAGATCTGAGCAGTTCTTC.

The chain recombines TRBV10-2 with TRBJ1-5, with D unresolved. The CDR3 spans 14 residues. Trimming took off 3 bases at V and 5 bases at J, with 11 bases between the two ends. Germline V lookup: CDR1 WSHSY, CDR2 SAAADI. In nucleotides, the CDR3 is TGCGCCAGCAGTGATTTGCAGGTTGATCAGCCCCAGCATTTT. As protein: CASSDLQVDQPQHF.

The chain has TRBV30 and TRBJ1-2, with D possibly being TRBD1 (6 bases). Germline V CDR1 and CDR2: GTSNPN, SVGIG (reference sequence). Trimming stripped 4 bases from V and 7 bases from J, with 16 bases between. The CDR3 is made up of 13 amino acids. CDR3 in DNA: TGTGCCTGGACCCGCAAGCAGGGGTCTGGCTACACCTTC. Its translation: CAWTRKQGSGYTF.

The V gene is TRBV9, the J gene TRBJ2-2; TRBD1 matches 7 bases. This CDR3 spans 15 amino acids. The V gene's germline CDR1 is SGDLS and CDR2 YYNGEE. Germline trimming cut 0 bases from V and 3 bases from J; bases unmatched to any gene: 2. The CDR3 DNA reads TGTGCCAGCAGCGTAGAGGGGGCTGACACCGGGGAGCTGTTTTTT. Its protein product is CASSVEGADTGELFF. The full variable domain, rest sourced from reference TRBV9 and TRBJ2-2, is DSGVTQTPKHLITATGQRVTLRCSPRSGDLSVYWYQQSLDQGLQFLIQYYNGEERAKGNILERFSAQQFPDLHSELNLSSLELGDSALYFCASSVEGADTGELFFGEGSRLTVL.

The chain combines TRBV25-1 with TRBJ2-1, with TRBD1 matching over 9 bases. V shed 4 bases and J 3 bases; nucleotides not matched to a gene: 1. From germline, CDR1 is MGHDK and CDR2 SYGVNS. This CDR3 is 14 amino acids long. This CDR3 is CASSGQGVYNEQFF. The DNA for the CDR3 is TGTGCCAGCAGTGGACAGGGGGTCTACAATGAGCAGTTCTTC.

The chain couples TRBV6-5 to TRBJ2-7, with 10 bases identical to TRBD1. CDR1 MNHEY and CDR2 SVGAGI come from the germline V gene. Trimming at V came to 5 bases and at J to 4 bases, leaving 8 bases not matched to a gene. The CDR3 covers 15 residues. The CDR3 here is CASSAGQGVRYEQYF. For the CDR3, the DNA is TGTGCCAGCAGTGCCGGACAGGGGGTAAGATACGAGCAGTACTTC.

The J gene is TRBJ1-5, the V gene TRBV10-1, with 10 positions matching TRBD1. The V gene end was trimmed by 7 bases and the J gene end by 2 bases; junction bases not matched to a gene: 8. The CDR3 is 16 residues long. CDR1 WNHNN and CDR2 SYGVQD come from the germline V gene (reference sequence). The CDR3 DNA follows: TGCGCCAGCACCAGGACAGGGGGTCGGGGCAATCAGCCCCAGCATTTT. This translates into CASTRTGGRGNQPQHF.

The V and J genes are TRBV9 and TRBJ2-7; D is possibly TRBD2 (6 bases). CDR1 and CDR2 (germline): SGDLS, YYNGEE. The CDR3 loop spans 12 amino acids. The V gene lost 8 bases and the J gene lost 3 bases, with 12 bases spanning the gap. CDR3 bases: TGTGCCAGTGGGACTGGATTCTACGAGCAGTACTTC. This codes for CASGTGFYEQYF. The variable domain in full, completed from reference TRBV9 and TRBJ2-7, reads DSGVTQTPKHLITATGQRVTLRCSPRSGDLSVYWYQQSLDQGLQFLIQYYNGEERAKGNILERFSAQQFPDLHSELNLSSLELGDSALYFCASGTGFYEQYFGPGTRLTVT.

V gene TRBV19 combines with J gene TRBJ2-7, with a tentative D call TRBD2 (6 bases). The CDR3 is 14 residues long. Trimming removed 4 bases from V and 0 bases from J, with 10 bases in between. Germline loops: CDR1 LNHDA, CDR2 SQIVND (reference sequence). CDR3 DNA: TGTGCCAGTAGTACGGGGGAGCCCTCCTACGAGCAGTACTTC. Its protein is CASSTGEPSYEQYF. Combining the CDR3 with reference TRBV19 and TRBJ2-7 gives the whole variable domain DGGITQSPKYLFRKEGQNVTLSCEQNLNHDAMYWYRQDPGQGLRLIYYSQIVNDFQKGDIAEGYSVSREKKESFPLTVTSAQKNPTAFYLCASSTGEPSYEQYFGPGTRLTVT.

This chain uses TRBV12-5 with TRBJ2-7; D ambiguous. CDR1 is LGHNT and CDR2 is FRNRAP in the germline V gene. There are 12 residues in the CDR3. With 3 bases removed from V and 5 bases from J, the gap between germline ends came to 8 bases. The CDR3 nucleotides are TGTGCTAGTGGTTTAAGTCTACACGAGCAGTACTTC. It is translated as CASGLSLHEQYF.

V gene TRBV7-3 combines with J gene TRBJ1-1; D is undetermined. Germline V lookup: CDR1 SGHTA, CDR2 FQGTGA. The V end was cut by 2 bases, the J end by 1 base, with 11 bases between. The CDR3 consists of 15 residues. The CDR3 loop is CASSLAGSGNTEAFF. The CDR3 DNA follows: TGTGCCAGCAGCTTAGCAGGTTCAGGGAACACTGAAGCTTTCTTT. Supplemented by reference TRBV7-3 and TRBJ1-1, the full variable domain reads GAGVSQTPSNKVTEKGKYVELRCDPISGHTALYWYRQSLGQGPEFLIYFQGTGAADDSGLPNDRFFAVRPEGSVSTLKIQRTERGDSAVYLCASSLAGSGNTEAFFGQGTRLTVV.

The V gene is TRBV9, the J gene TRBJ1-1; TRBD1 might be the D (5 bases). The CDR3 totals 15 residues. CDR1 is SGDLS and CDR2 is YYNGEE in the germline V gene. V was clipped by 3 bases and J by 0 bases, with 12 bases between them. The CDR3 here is CASSDNRKMNTEAFF. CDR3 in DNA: TGTGCCAGCAGCGATAACAGGAAGATGAACACTGAAGCTTTCTTT.

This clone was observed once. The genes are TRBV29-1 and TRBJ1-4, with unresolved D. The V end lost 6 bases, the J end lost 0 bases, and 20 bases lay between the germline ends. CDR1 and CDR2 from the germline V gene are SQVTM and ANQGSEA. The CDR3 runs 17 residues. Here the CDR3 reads CSVVLWVGGATNEKLFF. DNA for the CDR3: TGCAGCGTGGTTCTCTGGGTAGGAGGTGCAACTAATGAAAAACTGTTTTTT.

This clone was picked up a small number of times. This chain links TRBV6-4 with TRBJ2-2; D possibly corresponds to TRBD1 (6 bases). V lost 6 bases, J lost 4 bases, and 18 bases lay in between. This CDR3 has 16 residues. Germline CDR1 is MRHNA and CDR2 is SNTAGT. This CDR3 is CASSANTGLGTGELFF. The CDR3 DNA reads TGTGCCAGCAGCGCCAACACAGGGTTAGGCACCGGGGAGCTGTTTTTT.

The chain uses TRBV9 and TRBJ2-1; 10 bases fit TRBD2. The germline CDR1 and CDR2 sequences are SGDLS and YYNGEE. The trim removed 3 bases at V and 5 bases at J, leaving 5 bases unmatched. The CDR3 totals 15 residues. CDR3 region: CASSDSGRTDNEQFF. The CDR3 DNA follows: TGTGCCAGCAGCGATAGCGGGAGGACCGACAATGAGCAGTTCTTC.

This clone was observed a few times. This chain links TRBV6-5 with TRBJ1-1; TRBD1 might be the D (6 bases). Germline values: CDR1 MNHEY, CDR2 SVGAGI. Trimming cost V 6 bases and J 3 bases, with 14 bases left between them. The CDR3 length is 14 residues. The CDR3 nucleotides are TGTGCCAGCAGCCCTCAGGGGACGGACACTGAAGCTTTCTTT. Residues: CASSPQGTDTEAFF.

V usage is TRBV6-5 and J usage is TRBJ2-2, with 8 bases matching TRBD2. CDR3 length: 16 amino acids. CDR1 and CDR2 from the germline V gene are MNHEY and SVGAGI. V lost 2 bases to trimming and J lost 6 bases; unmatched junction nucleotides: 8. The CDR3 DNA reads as TGTGCCAGCAGTTACACTAGCGGAAGCGGGGCCGGGGAGCTGTTTTTT. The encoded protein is CASSYTSGSGAGELFF.

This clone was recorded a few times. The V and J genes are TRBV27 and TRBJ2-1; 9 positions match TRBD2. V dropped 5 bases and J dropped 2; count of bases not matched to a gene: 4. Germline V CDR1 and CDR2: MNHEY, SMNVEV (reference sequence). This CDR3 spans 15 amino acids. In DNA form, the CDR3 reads TGTGCCAGCAGTACATCTAGCGGGGCCTACAATGAGCAGTTCTTC. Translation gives CASSTSSGAYNEQFF.

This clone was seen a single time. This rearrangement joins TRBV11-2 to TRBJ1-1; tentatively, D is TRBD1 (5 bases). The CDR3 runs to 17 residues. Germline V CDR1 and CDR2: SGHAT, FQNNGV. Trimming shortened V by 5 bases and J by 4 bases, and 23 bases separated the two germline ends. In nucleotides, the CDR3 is TGTGCCAGCAGCCCATCCTCCACGGGGGGAAGGAGCACTGAAGCTTTCTTT. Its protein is CASSPSSTGGRSTEAFF.

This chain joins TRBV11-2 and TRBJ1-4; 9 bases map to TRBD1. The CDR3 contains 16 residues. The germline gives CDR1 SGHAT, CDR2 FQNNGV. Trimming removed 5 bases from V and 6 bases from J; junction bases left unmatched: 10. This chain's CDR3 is CASSRPLRTGDEKLFF. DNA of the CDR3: TGTGCCAGCAGCCGCCCCTTAAGGACAGGGGATGAAAAACTGTTTTTT.

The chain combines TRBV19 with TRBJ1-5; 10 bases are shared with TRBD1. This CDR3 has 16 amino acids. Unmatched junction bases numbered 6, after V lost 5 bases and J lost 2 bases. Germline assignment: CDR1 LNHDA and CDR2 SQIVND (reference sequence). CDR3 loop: CASSLGQGIGNQPQHF. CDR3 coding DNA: TGTGCCAGTAGTCTGGGACAGGGGATTGGCAATCAGCCCCAGCATTTT. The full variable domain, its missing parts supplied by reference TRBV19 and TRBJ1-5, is DGGITQSPKYLFRKEGQNVTLSCEQNLNHDAMYWYRQDPGQGLRLIYYSQIVNDFQKGDIAEGYSVSREKKESFPLTVTSAQKNPTAFYLCASSLGQGIGNQPQHFGDGTRLSIL.